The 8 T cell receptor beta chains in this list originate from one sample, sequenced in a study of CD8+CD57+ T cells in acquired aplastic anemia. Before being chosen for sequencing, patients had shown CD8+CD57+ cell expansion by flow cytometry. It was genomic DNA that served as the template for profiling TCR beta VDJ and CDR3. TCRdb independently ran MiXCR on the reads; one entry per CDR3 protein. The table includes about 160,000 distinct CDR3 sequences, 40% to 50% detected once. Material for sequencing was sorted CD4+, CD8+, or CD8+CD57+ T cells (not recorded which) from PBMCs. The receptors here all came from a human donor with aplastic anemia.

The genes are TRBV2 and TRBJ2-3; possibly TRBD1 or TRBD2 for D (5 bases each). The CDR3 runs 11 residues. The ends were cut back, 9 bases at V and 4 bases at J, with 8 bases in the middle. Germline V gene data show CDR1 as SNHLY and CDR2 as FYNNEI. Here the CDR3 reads CARGDPDTQYF. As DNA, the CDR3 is TGTGCCAGGGGGGATCCAGATACGCAGTATTTT. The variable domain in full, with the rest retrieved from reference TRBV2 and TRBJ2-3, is EPEVTQTPSHQVTQMGQEVILRCVPISNHLYFYWYRQILGQKVEFLVSFYNNEISEKSEIFDDQFSVERPDGSNFTLKIRSTKLEDSAMYFCARGDPDTQYFGPGTRLTVL.

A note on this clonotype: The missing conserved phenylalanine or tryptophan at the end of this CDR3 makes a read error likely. The CDR3 nucleotides read TGTGCCAGTAGTATTTTCGGGGCTAGCAATCAGCCACAGCATATT. Translated: CASSIFGASNQPQHI. This sequence joins TRBV19 and TRBJ1-5; maybe TRBD1 (5 bases). CDR3 length equals 15 residues. Germline CDR1 reads LNHDA; CDR2 reads SQIVND (reference sequence).

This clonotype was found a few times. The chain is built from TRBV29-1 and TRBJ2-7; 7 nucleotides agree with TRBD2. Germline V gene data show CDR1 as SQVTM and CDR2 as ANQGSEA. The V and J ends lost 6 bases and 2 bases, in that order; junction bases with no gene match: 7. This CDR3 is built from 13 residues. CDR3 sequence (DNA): TGCAGCGTGTACGGGGAGGGCCCCTACGAGCAGTACTTC. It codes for CSVYGEGPYEQYF.

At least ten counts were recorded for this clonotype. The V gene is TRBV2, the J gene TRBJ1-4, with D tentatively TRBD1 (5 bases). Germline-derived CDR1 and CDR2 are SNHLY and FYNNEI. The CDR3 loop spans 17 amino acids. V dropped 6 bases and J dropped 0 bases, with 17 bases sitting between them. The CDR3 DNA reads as TGTGCCAGCAGACCGCGGGGGGGGACTGCAACTAATGAAAAACTGTTTTTT. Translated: CASRPRGGTATNEKLFF.

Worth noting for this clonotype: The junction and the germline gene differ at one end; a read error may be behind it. The CDR3 DNA reads as TGCGCCAGCAAAGTTATATCCGTGGGCCGGACCTACGAGCAGCACTTC. Translating gives CASKVISVGRTYEQHF. The rearrangement joins TRBV6-2 or TRBV6-3 to TRBJ2-7; D is ambiguous. CDR1 is MNHEY, CDR2 SVGEGT, per germline. This CDR3 has 16 residues.

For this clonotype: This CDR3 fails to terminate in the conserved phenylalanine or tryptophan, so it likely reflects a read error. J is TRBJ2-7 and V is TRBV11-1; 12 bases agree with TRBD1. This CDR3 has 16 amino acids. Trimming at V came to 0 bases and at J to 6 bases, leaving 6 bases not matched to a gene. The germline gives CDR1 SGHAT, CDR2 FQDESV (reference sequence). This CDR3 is CASSLATGTGGSEQYS. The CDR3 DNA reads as TGTGCCAGCAGCTTAGCGACCGGGACAGGGGGCTCCGAGCAGTACTCC.

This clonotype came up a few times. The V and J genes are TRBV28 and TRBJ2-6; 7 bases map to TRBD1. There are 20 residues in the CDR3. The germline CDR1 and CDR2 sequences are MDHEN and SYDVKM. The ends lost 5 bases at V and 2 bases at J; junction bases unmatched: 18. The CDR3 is CASSPLTGSGNLAGANVLTF. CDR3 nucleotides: TGTGCCAGCAGTCCCCTGACAGGGTCGGGAAACTTGGCTGGGGCCAACGTCCTGACTTTC.

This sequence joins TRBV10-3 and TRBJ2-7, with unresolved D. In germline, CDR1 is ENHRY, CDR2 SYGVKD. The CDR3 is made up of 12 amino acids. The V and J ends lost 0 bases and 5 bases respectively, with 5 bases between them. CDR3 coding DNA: TGTGCCATCAGTGAGTCGATGAACGAGCAGTACTTC. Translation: CAISESMNEQYF.